Following are 26 T cell receptor beta chains from one sample sequenced in a study of naive and memory T cell subsets. The beta constant-region primer was an equimolar mix of two oligonucleotides covering TRBC1 and TRBC2. Nested alpha and beta constant-region primers with the SP2 primer drove four PCR rounds on ligated cDNA. TCRdb fed the UMI-ligation and nested PCR reads into MiXCR, producing one record per CDR3 protein. The sample yields tens of thousands of distinct CDR3 sequences, around 9% seen once. The sequencing input was naive CD8+ T cells from blood. All receptors come from a human donor in good health.

This clonotype was counted between two and nine times. The rearrangement uses TRBV27 and TRBJ2-3, with 8 bases lining up with TRBD2. Germline V gene sequence: CDR1 MNHEY, CDR2 SMNVEV (reference sequence). Losses at the gene ends were 1 base for V and 3 bases for J; bases not matched to a gene: 6. The CDR3 contains 16 residues. CDR3 DNA: TGTGCCAGCAGTTTATTCGGGAGGGCCGGAACAGATACGCAGTATTTT. Translation gives CASSLFGRAGTDTQYF.

This sequence joins TRBV27 and TRBJ2-5, with D perhaps TRBD1 (5 bases). CDR1 and CDR2 (germline): MNHEY, SMNVEV (reference sequence). The CDR3 is 15 amino acids. V lost 4 bases and J lost 5, with 17 bases in between. CDR3 sequence: CASSSLTVGRETQYF. The CDR3, as DNA: TGTGCCAGCAGTTCCCTGACAGTGGGGCGGGAGACCCAGTACTTC.

The gene calls are TRBV7-9 and TRBJ2-2; no reliable D call. This CDR3 spans 16 amino acids. CDR1 is SEHNR, CDR2 FQNEAQ, per germline (reference sequence). Trimming took off 4 bases at V and 1 base at J, with 13 bases between the two ends. The CDR3 bases are TGTGCCAGCAGCTCCGACACGAGCCAGAACACCGGGGAGCTGTTTTTT. It encodes CASSSDTSQNTGELFF.

CDR3 DNA: TGTGCCAGTAGTATAGGAGACAGGGGGCGGTCTCCTAACACAGATACGCAGTATTTT. It codes for CASSIGDRGRSPNTDTQYF. V usage is TRBV19 and J usage is TRBJ2-3; 10 bases fit TRBD1. Germline assignment: CDR1 LNHDA and CDR2 SQIVND (reference sequence). The CDR3 extends over 19 amino acids. Trimming cost V 1 base and J 2 bases; bases outside gene matches: 12.

The chain combines TRBV19 with TRBJ1-1; a weak D match, TRBD1 (6 bases). Trimming took off 8 bases at V and 11 bases at J, with 18 bases between the two ends. CDR3 length: 12 amino acids. Germline CDR1 is LNHDA and CDR2 is SQIVND (reference sequence). Here the CDR3 DNA reads TGTGCCAGTGAAGGACAGTGGACGACGGCTTTCTTT. Its protein product is CASEGQWTTAFF.

This clonotype was seen repeatedly, ten times or more. The chain is built from TRBV4-1 and TRBJ1-1; D possibly corresponds to TRBD1 (5 bases). There are 14 residues in the CDR3. Germline V CDR1 and CDR2: MGHRA, YSYEKL. V was shortened by 4 bases and J by 4 bases, with 13 bases between the two germline ends. The CDR3 sequence: CASSPPQGLTEAFF. DNA of the CDR3: TGCGCCAGCAGCCCCCCCCAGGGCCTCACTGAAGCTTTCTTT.

The chain is built from TRBV7-6 and TRBJ2-7; tentatively, D is TRBD2 (5 bases). The CDR3 runs 15 residues. V was clipped by 1 base and J by 1 base, with 11 bases between them. Germline assignment: CDR1 SGHVS and CDR2 FNYEAQ. DNA of the CDR3: TGTGCCAGCAGCTTAGACGAGAGCGGATCCTACGAGCAGTACTTC. Its translation: CASSLDESGSYEQYF.

This clonotype came up a few times. V and J are TRBV11-2 and TRBJ2-2; the D gene is possibly TRBD2 (5 bases). This CDR3 is built from 17 residues. CDR1 is SGHAT and CDR2 is FQNNGV in the germline V gene. Trimming left V 7 bases short and J 0 bases short, with 18 bases between. The DNA of the CDR3 is TGTGCCAGCAATTCTCAATCGGGAATCCCGAACACCGGGGAGCTGTTTTTT. Translating gives CASNSQSGIPNTGELFF.

The chain links TRBV7-9 to TRBJ2-7; no clear D gene. There are 14 residues in the CDR3. V dropped 1 base and J dropped 0 bases, with 7 bases sitting between them. In germline, CDR1 is SEHNR, CDR2 FQNEAQ (reference sequence). DNA for the CDR3: TGTGCCAGCAGCTTAGAAACTGGCTCCTACGAGCAGTACTTC. This gives the protein CASSLETGSYEQYF.

The rearrangement uses TRBV3-1 and TRBJ2-5, with TRBD2 matching 14 bases. CDR1 is LGHDT and CDR2 is YNNKEL in the germline V gene (reference sequence). Trimming took 0 bases from V and 5 from J; bases not matched to a gene: 11. This CDR3 comprises 19 residues. The CDR3 DNA sequence: TGTGCCAGCAGCCAAGATCGACTGACTAGCGGGAGGGCCCCGGAGACCCAGTACTTC. This translates into CASSQDRLTSGRAPETQYF.

This clonotype has a handful of counts. This sequence joins TRBV28 and TRBJ2-4; D perhaps matches TRBD1 (5 bases). This CDR3 spans 15 amino acids. Germline CDR1 reads MDHEN; CDR2 reads SYDVKM. The V end was cut by 5 bases, the J end by 3 bases, with 14 bases between. This chain's CDR3 is CASSQPGAGKNIQYF. As DNA, the CDR3 is TGTGCCAGCAGTCAGCCTGGGGCAGGCAAAAACATTCAGTACTTC.

The rearrangement joins TRBV23-1 to TRBJ2-1; 10 bases are shared with TRBD2. TRBV23-1 is an open reading frame, and its role is uncertain. The V gene end was trimmed by 3 bases and the J gene end by 8 bases; junction bases not matched to a gene: 19. The CDR3 extends over 19 amino acids. CDR3 region: CASSHESSGSLCRDDEQFF. CDR3 in DNA: TGCGCCAGCAGTCACGAGTCTAGCGGGAGCCTCTGTCGTGACGATGAGCAGTTCTTC.

This clonotype has more than one count but fewer than ten. V usage is TRBV29-1 and J usage is TRBJ2-7; tentative D call: TRBD1 (5 bases). V was clipped by 4 bases and J by 6 bases, with 13 bases between them. CDR1 is SQVTM, CDR2 ANQGSEA, per germline. CDR3 length: 12 residues. The CDR3 loop reads CSVVQGFREQYF. The DNA of the CDR3 is TGCAGCGTTGTCCAGGGATTTCGCGAGCAGTACTTC.

In DNA form, the CDR3 reads TGTGCCAGCAGCACACGCACTCCGGGGGAACACGGGACGGAGAACTATGGCTACACCTTC. Translating gives CASSTRTPGEHGTENYGYTF. This sequence joins TRBV13 and TRBJ1-2; D perhaps matches TRBD1 (5 bases). CDR3 length: 20 residues. Germline CDR1 and CDR2: PRHDT and FYEKMQ (reference sequence). V was shortened by 5 bases and J by 2 bases, with 30 bases between the two germline ends.

The V call is TRBV7-7, the J call TRBJ2-1; 12 bases are shared with TRBD2. CDR1 and CDR2 from the germline V gene are SSHAT and FNYEAQ (reference sequence). The CDR3 loop spans 16 amino acids. V dropped 5 bases and J dropped 9; count of bases not matched to a gene: 11. CDR3 DNA sequence: TGTGCCAGCAGCCAGCTAGCGGGAGGGCCTATGGGTGAGCAGTTCTTC. Its protein is CASSQLAGGPMGEQFF.

This clonotype has more than one count but fewer than ten. The chain combines TRBV4-1 with TRBJ2-7, with D perhaps TRBD1 (5 bases). With 2 bases removed from V and 5 bases from J, the gap between germline ends came to 13 bases. The CDR3 is 14 residues long. Germline V gives CDR1 MGHRA, CDR2 YSYEKL. The CDR3 nucleotides are TGCGCCAGCAGCCAAAGTAGGGGCAGAGACGAGCAGTACTTC. Translated, it gives CASSQSRGRDEQYF.

This clonotype was recorded at least ten times. The CDR3: CATSDFYPREGPVGTGELFF. For the CDR3, the DNA is TGTGCCACCAGTGATTTTTACCCGCGGGAGGGCCCAGTGGGAACCGGGGAGCTGTTTTTT. This chain links TRBV24-1 with TRBJ2-2, with 9 bases aligning to TRBD2. The CDR3 is 20 residues long. Germline V gene data show CDR1 as KGHDR and CDR2 as SFDVKD. J lost 5 bases, V lost 1 base, and 16 bases had no gene match.

The table lists this clonotype with a few counts. This chain joins TRBV28 and TRBJ1-4; D is unresolved. Trimming removed 5 bases from V and 10 bases from J, with 8 bases in between. Germline-derived CDR1 and CDR2 are MDHEN and SYDVKM. This CDR3 region has 11 residues. The CDR3 DNA reads TGTGCCAGCAGTGGGGATGGAAAACTGTTTTTT. Translation: CASSGDGKLFF.

This clonotype came up a few times. This chain uses TRBV11-2 with TRBJ2-7; TRBD2 might be the D (5 bases). V lost 2 bases and J lost 2, with 22 bases in between. This CDR3 is 18 amino acids long. The germline V gene has CDR1 SGHAT and CDR2 FQNNGV. CDR3 nucleotide sequence: TGTGCCAGCAGCTTATTTTCCGTCGTGACTACCGATACCTACGAGCAGTACTTC. It specifies CASSLFSVVTTDTYEQYF.

In its sample, this clonotype was seen a few times. The chain has TRBV7-9 and TRBJ2-7; possible D gene TRBD1, 6 bases. The CDR3 is made up of 14 amino acids. V lost 6 bases and J 2 bases, leaving 14 bases between the germline ends. Germline values: CDR1 SEHNR, CDR2 FQNEAQ (reference sequence). In DNA, the CDR3 is TGTGCCAGCAGTCCCTGGACAGATCCCTACGAGCAGTACTTC. Residues: CASSPWTDPYEQYF.

The rearrangement uses TRBV5-1 and TRBJ2-5; 10 nucleotides line up with TRBD2. Germline V gene sequence: CDR1 SGHRS, CDR2 YFSETQ. V lost 1 base and J lost 1; bases outside the gene matches: 4. CDR3 length: 16 residues. The CDR3 spells CASSLPAGGPQETQYF. The DNA for the CDR3 is TGCGCCAGCAGCTTGCCAGCGGGAGGGCCCCAAGAGACCCAGTACTTC.

This clonotype has ten or more counts. The chain combines TRBV24-1 with TRBJ2-7; D assignment may be TRBD1 or TRBD2 (6 bases each). This CDR3 region has 16 residues. Germline CDR1 KGHDR, CDR2 SFDVKD. V was pared by 0 bases and J by 0 bases, with 11 bases between. The CDR3 loop is CATSDLRGPNSYEQYF. CDR3 nucleotide sequence: TGTGCCACCAGTGATTTGCGGGGGCCGAACTCCTACGAGCAGTACTTC.

This clonotype was detected ten times or more. The chain joins TRBV27 to TRBJ2-7, with 12 nucleotides matching TRBD2. The CDR3 sequence is 15 residues long. V was clipped by 3 bases and J by 6 bases; unmatched bases: 6. CDR1 and CDR2 (germline): MNHEY, SMNVEV (reference sequence). The CDR3 nucleotides are TGTGCCAGCAGTTTTGGGACTAGCGGGTTTTCCGAGCAGTACTTC. It is translated as CASSFGTSGFSEQYF.

This clonotype was detected ten times or more. This chain connects TRBV30 to TRBJ2-1, with TRBD1 as a possible D gene (7 bases). Trimming removed 4 bases from V and 6 bases from J, with 13 bases in between. This CDR3 is 13 amino acids long. Germline CDR1 reads GTSNPN; CDR2 reads SVGIG (reference sequence). CDR3 residues: CAWMGGTVNEQFF. The CDR3 DNA sequence: TGTGCCTGGATGGGCGGGACAGTCAATGAGCAGTTCTTC.

The rearrangement joins TRBV20-1 to TRBJ1-5; no reliable D call. Germline CDR1 reads DFQATT; CDR2 reads SNEGSKA (reference sequence). Between the trimmed V and J ends, which lost 1 base and 4 bases, there was a span of 14 bases. The CDR3 length is 15 residues. The CDR3 region is CSARVDTIVNQPQHF. The CDR3 region has the DNA TGCAGTGCTAGAGTGGATACTATCGTTAATCAGCCCCAGCATTTT.

Only a few counts were recorded for this clonotype. Written as DNA, the CDR3 is TGCGCCAGCAGCCAAGATCAGGGACCCCTTCGCAGCTACACCTTC. Translated: CASSQDQGPLRSYTF. The chain is built from TRBV4-1 and TRBJ1-2; D might be TRBD1 (5 bases). The germline gives CDR1 MGHRA, CDR2 YSYEKL. The CDR3 contains 15 residues. V dropped 0 bases and J dropped 9 bases, with 17 bases sitting between them.